The following is a T cell receptor (beta chain) sequence with its context. This specimen comes from a study of sequential checkpoint blockade in melanoma. Study information: Randomization was 1:1 between first-line nivolumab→ipilimumab and ipilimumab→nivolumab. Each arm's sequence ended with maintenance nivolumab.

Specified treatment: randomized to nivolumab then ipilimumab (arm A) or the reverse (arm B). PBMC sorting kept live CD3+CD8+ cells without CD19 or CD56. CDR3 length: 14 amino acids. CDR1 is LNHDA and CDR2 is SQIVND in the germline V gene (reference sequence). Trimming pared 7 bases from V and 8 bases from J, leaving 18 bases between. The table came from immunoSEQ multiplex PCR; TCRdb's copy has only in-frame clones and leaves some out. Of 20,000 to 25,000 clones in the sample, roughly 80% were seen once. The sequence came from a human donor with melanoma. V usage is TRBV19 and J usage is TRBJ2-1, with D unclear. Material: CD8+ T cells sorted from blood (inferred from file names), obtained from a patient given nivolumab and ipilimumab in sequence. CDR3 sequence (DNA): TGTGCCAGTACCTACTCGGCGCGTCAGGATGAGCAGTTCTTC. It is translated as CASTYSARQDEQFF.